The rows below give T cell receptor beta chains drawn from one sample of a study of T-cell memory formation after mild COVID-19. From the 5' RACE reads, TCRdb called clonotypes with MiXCR, one entry per CDR3 protein. The sample records 300,000 to 400,000 distinct CDR3 sequences, 25% to 30% being singletons. Sequencing was carried out using PBMCs or a T cell subset sorted from them (not recorded which). All receptors come from an adult woman who had mild COVID-19 (a few samples of this study predate the infection). Cell type and time point are not known. Each CDR3 is given with its conserved first and last residue. A D gene is named only where the DNA matches it firmly. Clone size is stated in some rows and not others, as once, few, many or a class when expanded.

size	V	J	D	CDR3	DNA
-	TRBV7-8	TRBJ2-4	TRBD2	CASSQLADRNIQYF	TGTGCCAGCAGCCAACTAGCGGATAGGAACATTCAGTACTTC
-	TRBV4-1	TRBJ2-7	TRBD1	CASSQVGTGGSYEQYF	TGCGCCAGCAGCCAAGTGGGGACAGGGGGCTCCTACGAGCAGTACTTC
-	TRBV5-1	TRBJ1-1	TRBD1	CASRLGQGGTEAFF	TGCGCCAGCAGGCTGGGACAGGGGGGCACTGAAGCTTTCTTT
-	TRBV30	TRBJ2-7	-	CAWSTLTYAQYF	TGTGCCTGGAGCACGCTGACCTACGCGCAGTACTTC
-	TRBV6-2/TRBV6-3	TRBJ2-1	-	CASSIQQRNEQFF	TGTGCCAGCAGTATACAACAGAGGAATGAGCAGTTCTTC
many	TRBV30	TRBJ2-1	-	CAWSSWGAYNEQFF	TGTGCCTGGAGTAGCTGGGGGGCTTACAATGAGCAGTTCTTC
few	TRBV5-1	TRBJ2-5	-	CASSLRLEGRETQYF	TGCGCCAGCAGCTTGAGGCTAGAGGGCCGTGAGACCCAGTACTTC
-	TRBV9	TRBJ2-7	-	CASSVAGARYEQYF	TGTGCCAGCAGCGTGGCAGGGGCGCGGTACGAGCAGTACTTC
-	TRBV3-1	TRBJ2-3	TRBD2	CASSRKLAGGGDTQYF	TGTGCCAGCAGCCGGAAACTAGCGGGGGGCGGAGATACGCAGTATTTT
-	TRBV6-1	TRBJ2-2	-	CASGGGDSENTGELFF	TGTGCCAGCGGGGGGGGGGACAGCGAGAACACCGGGGAGCTGTTTTTT
few	TRBV12-3/TRBV12-4	TRBJ2-7	TRBD2	CASSRGGSATSYEQYF	TGTGCCAGCAGTCGGGGAGGGTCGGCAACCTCCTACGAGCAGTACTTC
many	TRBV21-1	TRBJ2-1	-	CASSNPGQNNNEQFF	TGTGCCAGCAGCAACCCCGGACAGAACAACAATGAGCAGTTCTTC
-	TRBV6-6	TRBJ2-1	TRBD2	CASSLPGGYNEQFF	TGTGCCAGCAGTTTACCGGGGGGCTACAATGAGCAGTTCTTC
few	TRBV20-1	TRBJ2-3	TRBD2	CSAREVAGVADTQYF	TGCAGTGCTAGAGAAGTAGCGGGAGTCGCAGATACGCAGTATTTT
-	TRBV5-1	TRBJ1-4	TRBD1	CASSRQGGVDNEKLFF	TGCGCCAGCAGCCGACAGGGAGGGGTCGATAATGAAAAACTGTTTTTT
-	TRBV7-8	TRBJ2-5	TRBD2	CASSPPGTSPIWGQETQYF	TGTGCCAGCAGCCCGCCAGGGACTAGTCCCATCTGGGGCCAAGAGACCCAGTACTTC
many	TRBV7-3	TRBJ1-1	-	CASSLQENTEAFF	TGTGCCAGCAGCTTACAGGAGAACACTGAAGCTTTCTTT
-	TRBV28	TRBJ2-7	-	CASRYNPGQGSYEQYF	TGTGCCAGCAGATATAATCCGGGCCAAGGGTCCTACGAGCAGTACTTC
-	TRBV6-5	TRBJ1-5	TRBD1	CASRPGTEYSNQPQHF	TGTGCCAGCAGGCCCGGGACAGAGTATAGCAATCAGCCCCAGCATTTT
-	TRBV7-3	TRBJ2-1	-	CASSPTFTSNEQFF	TGTGCCAGCAGTCCAACATTCACTAGCAATGAGCAGTTCTTC
-	TRBV21-1	TRBJ2-7	-	CATTRLAGNENEQYF	TGTGCCACCACGAGGTTAGCGGGAAACGAGAACGAGCAGTACTTC
few	TRBV19	TRBJ2-5	TRBD1	CASSTRQGGIETQYF	TGTGCCAGTAGTACTCGACAGGGGGGAATAGAGACCCAGTACTTC
few	TRBV24-1	TRBJ1-2	-	CATSDRAQTGNYGYTF	TGTGCCACCAGTGATCGTGCGCAGACGGGGAACTATGGCTACACCTTC
few	TRBV29-1	TRBJ2-3	-	CSVGLADTHVTDTQYF	TGCAGCGTTGGGCTTGCGGACACTCATGTCACAGATACGCAGTATTTT
few	TRBV6-1	TRBJ2-7	TRBD1	CASSEAPDRVYEQYF	TGTGCCAGCAGTGAAGCGCCGGACAGGGTCTACGAGCAGTACTTC
-	TRBV18	TRBJ2-1	-	CASSPLIEQFF	TGTGCCAGCTCACCACTTATTGAGCAGTTCTTC
-	TRBV7-9	TRBJ2-2	-	CASSLGLRVWELFF	TGTGCCAGCAGCTTGGGACTTCGAGTTTGGGAGCTGTTTTTT
-	TRBV7-7	TRBJ2-1	-	CASSPSAGYNEQFF	TGTGCTAGCAGCCCCTCGGCGGGGTACAATGAGCAGTTCTTC
many	TRBV27	TRBJ2-3	-	CASRLEAGRRADTQYF	TGTGCCAGCAGGCTGGAGGCGGGAAGAAGGGCAGATACGCAGTATTTT
few	TRBV9	TRBJ2-5	TRBD1	CASSPQQGVTQYF	TGTGCCAGCAGCCCCCAGCAGGGGGTGACCCAGTACTTC
-	TRBV29-1	TRBJ1-1	-	CSVDLGADNTEAFF	TGCAGCGTTGATCTAGGGGCAGACAACACTGAAGCTTTCTTT
few	TRBV5-6	TRBJ1-1	-	CASSSLGSPTEAFF	TGTGCCAGCAGCTCCCTGGGCAGTCCCACTGAAGCTTTCTTT
-	TRBV5-4	TRBJ2-3	TRBD2	CASSLQAGGTDTQYF	TGTGCAAGCAGCTTGCAAGCGGGAGGCACAGATACGCAGTATTTT
-	TRBV7-8	TRBJ1-2	-	CASSRDGSYGYTF	TGTGCCAGCAGCCGGGACGGGTCCTATGGCTACACCTTC
-	TRBV12-3/TRBV12-4	TRBJ2-1	TRBD2	CASSLASGRRDEQFF	TGTGCCAGCAGTTTGGCTAGCGGGAGGAGAGATGAGCAGTTCTTC
-	TRBV9	TRBJ1-4	-	CASSVALGLDEKLFF	TGTGCCAGCAGCGTAGCTTTAGGGCTGGATGAAAAACTGTTTTTT
-	TRBV7-2	TRBJ1-6	-	CASSRYNSPLHF	TGTGCCAGCAGCAGATATAATTCACCCCTCCACTTT
few	TRBV7-9	TRBJ2-3	TRBD2	CASSHRLAITQYF	TGTGCCAGCAGCCACAGACTAGCGATTACGCAGTATTTT
-	TRBV5-1	TRBJ2-1	-	CASNGGDEQFF	TGCGCCAGCAATGGTGGGGATGAGCAGTTCTTC
few	TRBV10-3	TRBJ2-1	-	CAISEFVGTEQFF	TGTGCCATCAGTGAATTCGTGGGAACTGAGCAGTTCTTC
few	TRBV29-1	TRBJ2-1	-	CSGGPTNEQFF	TGCAGCGGGGGACCTACCAATGAGCAGTTCTTC
few	TRBV7-9	TRBJ2-5	-	CASSSPAGLEETQYF	TGTGCCAGCAGCTCACCGGCGGGGTTAGAAGAGACCCAGTACTTC
-	TRBV6-5	TRBJ1-6	TRBD1	CASSWGRGTSPLHF	TGTGCCAGCAGTTGGGGCAGGGGGACATCACCCCTCCACTTT
-	TRBV20-1	TRBJ1-4	-	CSAFLRGNEKLFF	TGCAGTGCTTTTCTTAGGGGCAATGAAAAACTGTTTTTT
few	TRBV20-1	TRBJ2-5	TRBD2	CSAREGAGGETQYF	TGCAGTGCTAGAGAGGGGGCGGGAGGAGAGACCCAGTACTTC
-	TRBV19	TRBJ2-1	TRBD2	CATGGGVSEQFF	TGTGCCACCGGGGGGGGAGTCTCGGAGCAGTTCTTC
-	TRBV6-5	TRBJ2-7	-	CASSPALGTYEQYF	TGTGCCAGCAGTCCCGCTCTGGGGACCTACGAGCAGTACTTC